This T cell receptor beta chain was sequenced during a study of blood T cell repertoires in COVID-19. Study as a whole: The origin of the acute and convalescent COVID-19 samples was the United States, Italy and Spain.

CDR1 is KGHSH, CDR2 LQKENI, per germline. The V gene lost 1 base and the J gene lost 5 bases, with 15 bases spanning the gap. This CDR3 region has 16 residues. Patients of the Seattle cohort, enrolled during active infection, were followed longitudinally. Authors' processing steps: Estimation of nucleated cell counts relied on the amplification of reference gene primers. Here immunoSEQ multiplex PCR was the method, and the copy in TCRdb shows in-frame clones only, minus some. V, J and clone size were drawn from that table, and D and trimming were deduced from the DNA. The sample has 170,000 or so clones; around 87% are singletons.

The V call is TRBV18, the J call TRBJ1-5, with D possibly matching TRBD1 (5 bases). The receptor's source is a woman in her seventies with COVID-19, enrolled during active disease. Sequencing was performed on peripheral blood. The CDR3 DNA reads TGTGCCAGCTCACCACAGCCAGGGCCGGTCGATCAGCCCCAGCATTTT. This codes for CASSPQPGPVDQPQHF.